These 17 T cell receptor beta chains were sequenced from one sample in a study of T cells in narcolepsy. The data were produced by immunoSEQ multiplex PCR, yet TCRdb's version contains in-frame clones alone and is incomplete. The sample lists about 15,000 clones, less than 90% occurring once. The sequenced sample consisted of memory (CD45RA-) CD4+ T cells from blood. These receptors originate from a human donor in good health.

There are a few counts of this clone. The J gene is TRBJ1-1, the V gene TRBV6-6; TRBD1 is a possible D gene (6 bases). This CDR3 has 12 amino acids. Germline-derived CDR1 and CDR2 are MNHNY and SVGAGI (reference sequence). Trimming shortened V by 10 bases and J by 7 bases, and 16 bases separated the two germline ends. Written as DNA, the CDR3 is TGTGCCACTGGTTTAGGGGGAGATGAAGCTTTCTTT. Encoded protein: CATGLGGDEAFF.

The chain links TRBV30 to TRBJ2-7; D might be TRBD1 (6 bases). The germline V gene has CDR1 GTSNPN and CDR2 SVGIG (reference sequence). V gave up 2 bases and J gave up 6 bases, with 17 bases separating them. The CDR3 runs to 14 residues. The chain's CDR3 is CAWSRGTRLSEQYF. The CDR3 coding sequence is TGTGCCTGGAGTCGTGGGACACGGCTCTCCGAGCAGTACTTC.

This clone has just one count. The V and J genes are TRBV7-2 and TRBJ2-4, with D unclear. The CDR3 length is 16 residues. Per germline, CDR1 SGHTA and CDR2 FQGNSA. V lost 2 bases to trimming and J lost 1 base, with 12 bases between them. The CDR3 DNA sequence: TGTGCCAGCAGCTTATTGCTGGGCCGGGCCAAAAACATTCAGTACTTC. Translation gives CASSLLLGRAKNIQYF.

This clone was counted a few times. The chain recombines TRBV18 with TRBJ1-2; perhaps TRBD1 as D (5 bases). Trimming left V 3 bases short and J 4 bases short, with 12 bases between. There are 14 residues in the CDR3. CDR1 and CDR2 from the germline V gene are KGHSH and LQKENI. CDR3 coding DNA: TGTGCCAGCTCACCTCAAGACAGATCCTATGGCTACACCTTC. It is translated as CASSPQDRSYGYTF.

This CDR3 is CASSETGKQYF. CDR3 in DNA: TGTGCCAGCAGCGAGACAGGGAAACAGTACTTC. The chain couples TRBV6-1 to TRBJ2-7, with 7 bases lining up with TRBD1. This CDR3 is built from 11 residues. Germline V gene data show CDR1 as MNHNS and CDR2 as SASEGT. Unmatched junction bases numbered 6, after V lost 6 bases and J lost 10 bases.

This chain uses TRBV4-2 with TRBJ2-3; the match to TRBD2 covers 14 bases. The CDR3 length is 17 residues. Losses at the gene ends were 4 bases for V and 4 bases for J; bases not matched to a gene: 7. CDR1 LGHNA and CDR2 YNFKEQ come from the germline V gene. Here the CDR3 DNA reads TGTGCCAGCAGCCCCGGGACTAGCGGGAGCCCCTCAGATACGCAGTATTTT. This encodes CASSPGTSGSPSDTQYF.

This clone was seen just once. The rearrangement uses TRBV5-1 and TRBJ1-6; D ambiguous. Germline V CDR1 and CDR2: SGHRS, YFSETQ. This CDR3 comprises 16 residues. Trimming removed 5 bases at V and 6 bases at J, with 18 bases between. The CDR3 loop is CASSEGSRGGNSPLHF. In DNA, the CDR3 is TGCGCCAGCAGTGAAGGCTCTAGAGGCGGTAATTCACCCCTCCACTTT.

This chain joins TRBV2 and TRBJ2-5, with 14 bases lining up with TRBD2. Per germline, CDR1 SNHLY and CDR2 FYNNEI. Germline trimming cut 3 bases from V and 7 bases from J; bases unmatched to any gene: 10. The CDR3 totals 17 residues. The DNA of the CDR3 is TGTGCCAGCAGTGACGGGACTAGCGGGAGCAGCAGTGGGACCCAGTACTTC. This translates into CASSDGTSGSSSGTQYF.

The gene calls are TRBV7-2 and TRBJ1-5, with 8 bases matching TRBD1. CDR1 SGHTA and CDR2 FQGNSA come from the germline V gene. The CDR3 has 16 residues. Trimming cost V 1 base and J 9 bases; bases outside gene matches: 11. CDR3: CASSLERGQASRPQHF. The CDR3 DNA reads as TGTGCCAGCAGCTTAGAGCGGGGACAGGCTTCACGGCCCCAGCATTTT.

V gene TRBV4-1 combines with J gene TRBJ1-5; the D gene is possibly TRBD1 (5 bases). The CDR3 is 15 amino acids. The germline gives CDR1 MGHRA, CDR2 YSYEKL. V was clipped by 0 bases and J by 7 bases, with 13 bases between them. This chain's CDR3 is CASSQEGGFGQPQHF. CDR3 bases: TGCGCCAGCAGCCAAGAGGGGGGGTTTGGACAGCCCCAGCATTTT.

The V and J genes are TRBV30 and TRBJ1-2; D unresolved. Trimming removed 1 base at V and 6 bases at J, with 12 bases between. The CDR3 length is 13 residues. Germline lookup yields CDR1 GTSNPN and CDR2 SVGIG (reference sequence). The CDR3, as DNA: TGTGCCTGGAGTGGCCGGGTCTTGGATGGCTACACCTTC. It encodes CAWSGRVLDGYTF. Based on the CDR3 plus reference TRBV30 and TRBJ1-2, the full variable domain is SQTIHQWPATLVQPVGSPLSLECTVEGTSNPNLYWYRQAAGRGLQLLFYSVGIGQISSEVPQNLSASRPQDRQFILSSKKLLLSDSGFYLCAWSGRVLDGYTFGSGTRLTVV.

J is TRBJ2-5 and V is TRBV30; D may match TRBD1 or TRBD2 (5 bases each). V gave up 5 bases and J gave up 1 base, with 8 bases separating them. The length of the CDR3 is 12 residues. Germline assignment: CDR1 GTSNPN and CDR2 SVGIG (reference sequence). CDR3 region: CAWAGTQETQYF. The CDR3 bases are TGTGCCTGGGCCGGGACCCAAGAGACCCAGTACTTC. The entire variable domain, with the rest obtained from reference TRBV30 and TRBJ2-5, is as follows: SQTIHQWPATLVQPVGSPLSLECTVEGTSNPNLYWYRQAAGRGLQLLFYSVGIGQISSEVPQNLSASRPQDRQFILSSKKLLLSDSGFYLCAWAGTQETQYFGPGTRLLVL.

V usage is TRBV19 and J usage is TRBJ2-5; 7 nucleotides align to TRBD2. J lost 5 bases, V lost 7 bases, and 10 bases had no gene match. CDR1 and CDR2 (germline): LNHDA, SQIVND (reference sequence). The CDR3 covers 14 residues. The CDR3 loop is CASMTSLIGETQYF. The DNA of the CDR3 is TGTGCCAGTATGACTAGCCTCATAGGGGAGACCCAGTACTTC.

This clone was seen just once. The chain links TRBV6-1 to TRBJ2-5; TRBD1 agrees at 7 bases. Germline values: CDR1 MNHNS, CDR2 SASEGT. This CDR3 is built from 14 residues. V shed 6 bases, J shed 7 bases, and the junction held 11 bases outside the gene matches. CDR3 nucleotide sequence: TGTGCCAGCAGCCCCCAGACAGGGTTGGCGACCCAGTACTTC. This gives the protein CASSPQTGLATQYF.

The rearrangement uses TRBV4-3 and TRBJ1-3; perhaps TRBD1 as D (6 bases). The germline CDR1 and CDR2 sequences are LGHNA and YSLEER. CDR3 size: 16 residues. Deletions cut 0 bases from V and 2 bases from J, with 11 bases between. The chain's CDR3 is CASSQEPQGAGNTIYF. CDR3 bases: TGCGCCAGCAGCCAAGAACCACAGGGAGCTGGAAACACCATATATTTT.

This clone was observed once. This chain links TRBV29-1 with TRBJ2-4; 8 bases map to TRBD1. CDR1 is SQVTM, CDR2 ANQGSEA, per germline. With V trimmed by 7 bases and J by 12 bases, 5 bases remained unmatched. The CDR3 spans 10 residues. Here the CDR3 reads CSAGTGYQYF. The CDR3, as DNA: TGCAGCGCCGGGACAGGCTATCAGTACTTC.

This chain connects TRBV7-9 to TRBJ1-5, with TRBD1 matching over 8 bases. Per the germline V gene, CDR1 is SEHNR and CDR2 is FQNEAQ (reference sequence). The CDR3 loop spans 15 amino acids. After removal of 5 bases from V and 1 base from J, the junction contained 4 bases not matched to a gene. CDR3 DNA: TGTGCCAGCAGCCCTACAGGGGGAAGCAATCAGCCCCAGCATTTT. Encoded protein: CASSPTGGSNQPQHF.